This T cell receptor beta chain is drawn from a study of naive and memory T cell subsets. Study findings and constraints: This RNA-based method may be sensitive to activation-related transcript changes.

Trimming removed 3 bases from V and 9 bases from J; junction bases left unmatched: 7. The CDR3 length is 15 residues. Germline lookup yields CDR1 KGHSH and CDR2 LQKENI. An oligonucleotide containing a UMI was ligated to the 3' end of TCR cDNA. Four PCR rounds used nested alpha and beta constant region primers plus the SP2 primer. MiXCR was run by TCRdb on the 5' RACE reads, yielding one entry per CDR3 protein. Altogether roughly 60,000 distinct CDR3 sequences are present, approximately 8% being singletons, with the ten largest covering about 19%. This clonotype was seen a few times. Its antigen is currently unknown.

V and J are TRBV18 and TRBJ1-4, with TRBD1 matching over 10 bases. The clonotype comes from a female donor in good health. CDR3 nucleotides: TGTGCCAGCTCACCTGGGACAGGGGATAAAAAAAAACTGTTTTTT. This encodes CASSPGTGDKKKLFF.